A single sample gave rise to the 8 T cell receptor beta chains below, sequenced in a study. MiXCR, run by TCRdb on the RT-PCR reads, gives a single entry per CDR3 protein. This repertoire shows approximately 720,000 distinct CDR3 sequences, 12% to 15% found once; its top ten account for 3% to 4.5%. The sample taken for sequencing was memory CD4+ T cells from blood. Receptors originate from a female donor in good health, serving as a healthy control.

In its sample, this clonotype was seen a few times. The V call is TRBV7-8, the J call TRBJ1-4, with D perhaps TRBD1 (6 bases). Germline CDR1 and CDR2: SGHVS and FQNEAQ. The CDR3 is 17 residues long. The V and J ends lost 5 bases and 7 bases respectively, with 23 bases between them. CDR3 sequence reads: CASSHSLQGFGREKLFF. The CDR3 region has the DNA TGTGCCAGCAGCCATTCGTTACAGGGTTTCGGGCGTGAAAAACTGTTTTTT. The whole variable domain, remainder taken from reference TRBV7-8 and TRBJ1-4, is GAGVSQSPRYKVAKRGQDVALRCDPISGHVSLFWYQQALGQGPEFLTYFQNEAQLDKSGLPSDRFFAERPEGSVSTLKIQRTQQEDSAVYLCASSHSLQGFGREKLFFGSGTQLSVL.

CDR3 sequence reads: CASSQPGQADEQYF. The CDR3 DNA follows: TGTGCCAGCAGCCAACCGGGACAGGCAGACGAGCAGTACTTC. The rearrangement joins TRBV3-1 to TRBJ2-7; TRBD1 agrees at 8 bases. The CDR3 totals 14 residues. Germline CDR1 is LGHDT and CDR2 is YNNKEL (reference sequence). Trimming removed 2 bases from V and 5 bases from J; junction bases left unmatched: 5.

V is TRBV7-2 and J is TRBJ2-5; 9 bases fit TRBD2. With V trimmed by 4 bases and J by 1 base, 4 bases remained unmatched. The CDR3 is 15 amino acids. Per germline, CDR1 SGHTA and CDR2 FQGNSA. CDR3 bases: TGTGCCAGCAGCTCAATTAGCGGGAGCCAAGAGACCCAGTACTTC. Encoded protein: CASSSISGSQETQYF.

J is TRBJ2-1 and V is TRBV2; no firm D call. V was shortened by 8 bases and J by 15 bases, with 17 bases between the two germline ends. This CDR3 region has 11 residues. Germline V gene lookup returns CDR1 SNHLY and CDR2 FYNNEI. The CDR3, as DNA: TGTGCCAGCCTCCGCCAAACGGCGCCGTTCTTC. It specifies CASLRQTAPFF.

The chain couples TRBV21-1 to TRBJ2-7; the table's D gene call, TRBD1, was not cross checked with the DNA. TRBV21-1 is assigned pseudogene status. The CDR3 has 15 amino acids. The CDR3 sequence: CASSKGGRVTYEQYF. In DNA form, the CDR3 reads TGTGCCAGCAGCAAAGGAGGCAGGGTGACCTACGAGCAGTACTTC.

In its sample, this clonotype was seen a few times. The V and J genes are TRBV12-3 or TRBV12-4 and TRBJ2-1; D is uncertain. V was shortened by 6 bases and J by 5 bases, with 8 bases between the two germline ends. The CDR3 has 12 amino acids. For the CDR3, the DNA is TGTGCCAGCAGGGCCGAGAACAATGAGCAGTTCTTC. Its protein is CASRAENNEQFF.

This clonotype showed up just a few times. The chain has TRBV20-1 and TRBJ1-1; D remains ambiguous. The V gene lost 6 bases and the J gene lost 4 bases, with 15 bases spanning the gap. The CDR3 contains 13 residues. The germline V gene encodes CDR1 DFQATT and CDR2 SNEGSKA (reference sequence). The CDR3 spells CSATPTTGTEAFF. CDR3 in DNA: TGCAGTGCGACTCCGACCACGGGCACTGAAGCTTTCTTT.

This clonotype was found a few times. The rearrangement joins TRBV19 to TRBJ1-1; no clear D. The CDR3 extends over 12 amino acids. The germline V gene has CDR1 LNHDA and CDR2 SQIVND (reference sequence). V was trimmed by 5 bases and J by 6 bases, leaving 10 bases between them. The CDR3 is CASSPLRAEAFF. For the CDR3, the DNA is TGTGCCAGTAGTCCCCTCCGGGCTGAAGCTTTCTTT.